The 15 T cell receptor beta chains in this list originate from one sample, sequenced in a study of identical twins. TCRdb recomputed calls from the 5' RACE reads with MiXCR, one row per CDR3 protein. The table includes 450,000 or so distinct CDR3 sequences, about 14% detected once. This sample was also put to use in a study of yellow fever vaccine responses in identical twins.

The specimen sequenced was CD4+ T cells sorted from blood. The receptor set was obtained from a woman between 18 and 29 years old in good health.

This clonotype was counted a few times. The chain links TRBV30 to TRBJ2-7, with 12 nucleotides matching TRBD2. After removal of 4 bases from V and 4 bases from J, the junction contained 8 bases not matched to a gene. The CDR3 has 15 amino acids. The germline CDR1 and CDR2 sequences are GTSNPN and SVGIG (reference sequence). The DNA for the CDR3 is TGTGCCTGGACAGAGCTAGCGGGAGGGAAGTACGAGCAGTACTTC. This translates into CAWTELAGGKYEQYF.

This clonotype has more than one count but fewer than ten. CDR3 DNA: TGTGCCATCAGCACCGGGACAGGGGGCAATCAGCCCCAGCATTTT. Protein: CAISTGTGGNQPQHF. V gene TRBV10-3 combines with J gene TRBJ1-5; 10 bases line up with TRBD1. The germline V gene encodes CDR1 ENHRY and CDR2 SYGVKD. The CDR3 extends over 15 amino acids. Trimming removed 6 bases from V and 2 bases from J; junction bases left unmatched: 4.

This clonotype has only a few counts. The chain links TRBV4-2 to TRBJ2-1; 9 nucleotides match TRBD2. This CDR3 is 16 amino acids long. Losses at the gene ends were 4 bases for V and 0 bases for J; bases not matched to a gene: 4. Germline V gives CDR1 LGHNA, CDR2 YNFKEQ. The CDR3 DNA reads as TGTGCCAGCAGCCCCCTAGCGGGGATCTCCTACAATGAGCAGTTCTTC. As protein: CASSPLAGISYNEQFF.

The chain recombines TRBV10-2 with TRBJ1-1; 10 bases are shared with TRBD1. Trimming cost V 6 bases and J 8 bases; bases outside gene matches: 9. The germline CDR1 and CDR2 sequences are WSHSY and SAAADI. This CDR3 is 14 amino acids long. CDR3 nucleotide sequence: TGCGCCAGCAGGGGGGGACAGGGGATAATAGAAGCTTTCTTT. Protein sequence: CASRGGQGIIEAFF.

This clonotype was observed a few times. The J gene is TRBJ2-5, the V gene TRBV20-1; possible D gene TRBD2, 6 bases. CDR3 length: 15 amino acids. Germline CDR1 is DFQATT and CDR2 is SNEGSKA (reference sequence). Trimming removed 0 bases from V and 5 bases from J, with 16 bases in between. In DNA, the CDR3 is TGCAGTGCTAGAGATCTTGGGAGCCGGGGGGAGACCCAGTACTTC. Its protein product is CSARDLGSRGETQYF.

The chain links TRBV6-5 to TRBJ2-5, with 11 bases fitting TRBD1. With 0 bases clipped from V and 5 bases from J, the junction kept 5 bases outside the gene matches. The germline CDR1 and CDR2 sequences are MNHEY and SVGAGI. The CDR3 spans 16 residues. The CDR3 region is CASSYSRTGGRETQYF. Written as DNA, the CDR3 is TGTGCCAGCAGTTACTCCAGGACAGGGGGCAGGGAGACCCAGTACTTC.

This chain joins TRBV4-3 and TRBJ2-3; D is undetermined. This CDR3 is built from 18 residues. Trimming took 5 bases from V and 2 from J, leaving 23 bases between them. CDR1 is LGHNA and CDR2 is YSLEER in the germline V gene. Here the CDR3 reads CASSYRLKMASTTDTQYF. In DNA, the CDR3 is TGCGCCAGCAGCTACAGACTGAAGATGGCTAGTACCACAGATACGCAGTATTTT.

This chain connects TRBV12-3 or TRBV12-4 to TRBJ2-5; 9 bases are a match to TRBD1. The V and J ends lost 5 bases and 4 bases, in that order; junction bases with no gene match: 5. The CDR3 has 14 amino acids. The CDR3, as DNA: TGTGCCAGCAGTCAACAGGGGGCCGGAGAGACCCAGTACTTC. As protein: CASSQQGAGETQYF.

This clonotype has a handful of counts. CDR3 DNA sequence: TGCAGTGCTTCGGGACAGGGATACGAGCAGTACTTC. The encoded protein is CSASGQGYEQYF. The chain couples TRBV20-1 to TRBJ2-7; 9 bases map to TRBD1. The CDR3 consists of 12 residues. The germline gives CDR1 DFQATT, CDR2 SNEGSKA (reference sequence). The ends lost 5 bases at V and 4 bases at J; junction bases unmatched: 3.

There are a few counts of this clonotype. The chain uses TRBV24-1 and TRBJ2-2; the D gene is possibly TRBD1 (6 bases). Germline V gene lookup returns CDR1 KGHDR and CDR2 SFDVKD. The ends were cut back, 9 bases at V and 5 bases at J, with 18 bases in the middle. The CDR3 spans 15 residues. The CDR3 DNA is TGTGCCACCGGGGACAAGTATGGGATTACCGGGGAGCTGTTTTTT. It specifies CATGDKYGITGELFF.

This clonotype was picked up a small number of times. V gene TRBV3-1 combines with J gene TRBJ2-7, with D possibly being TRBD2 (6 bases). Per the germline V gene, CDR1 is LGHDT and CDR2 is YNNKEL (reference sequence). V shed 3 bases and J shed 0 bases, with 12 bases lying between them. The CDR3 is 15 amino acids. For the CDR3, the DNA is TGTGCCAGCAGCCAGGTTAGCGGCAGCTCCTACGAGCAGTACTTC. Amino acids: CASSQVSGSSYEQYF.

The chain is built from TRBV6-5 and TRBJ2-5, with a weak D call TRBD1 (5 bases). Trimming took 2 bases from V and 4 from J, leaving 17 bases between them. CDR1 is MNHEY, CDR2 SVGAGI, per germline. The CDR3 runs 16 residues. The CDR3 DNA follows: TGTGCCAGCAGTTACAGGGGAAAGAGTAAACTAGAGACCCAGTACTTC. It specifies CASSYRGKSKLETQYF.

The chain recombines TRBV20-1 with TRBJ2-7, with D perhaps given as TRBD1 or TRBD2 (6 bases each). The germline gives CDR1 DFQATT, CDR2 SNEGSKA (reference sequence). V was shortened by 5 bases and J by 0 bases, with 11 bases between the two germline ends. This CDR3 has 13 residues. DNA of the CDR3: TGCAGTGCTCGGAGGGACAACTCCTACGAGCAGTACTTC. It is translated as CSARRDNSYEQYF.

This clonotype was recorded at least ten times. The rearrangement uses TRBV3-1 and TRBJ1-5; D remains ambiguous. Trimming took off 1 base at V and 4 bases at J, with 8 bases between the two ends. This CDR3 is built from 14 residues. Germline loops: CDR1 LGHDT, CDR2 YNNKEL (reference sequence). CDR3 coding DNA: TGTGCCAGCAGCCAAGCTCGGGTAAATCAGCCCCAGCATTTT. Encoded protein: CASSQARVNQPQHF.

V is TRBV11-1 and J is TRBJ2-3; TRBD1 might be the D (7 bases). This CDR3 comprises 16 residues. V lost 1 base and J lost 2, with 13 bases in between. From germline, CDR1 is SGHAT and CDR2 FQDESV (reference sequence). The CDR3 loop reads CASSLVGRGDTDTQYF. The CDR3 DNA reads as TGTGCCAGCAGCTTAGTCGGCAGGGGGGACACAGATACGCAGTATTTT.